The T cell receptor beta chain described here comes from a study of cytomegalovirus exposure and HLA in healthy donors. Study background: Within an early data release were 80 million to 90 million unique TCRs drawn from HLA-typed donors. Out of 398 genotyped donors, roughly 80% belonged to the Caucasian-associated ancestry cluster. Findings and limits, study-wide: TRBV6-2, TRBV6-3 and some other V segments were unresolvable in 87-base-pair reads.

As for this clone: Its matching antigen is unknown.

PCR was performed using 60 Vbeta and 13 Jbeta primers. Method: immunoSEQ multiplex PCR; TCRdb's copy keeps in-frame clones and lacks some. The sample totals about 46,000 clones. The germline CDR1 and CDR2 sequences are LGHNA and YNFKEQ. Trimming took off 4 bases at V and 2 bases at J, with 7 bases between the two ends. The CDR3 runs 13 residues. The sequencing sample was made of PBMCs. The sequence came from a woman aged 40-49 years in good health and CMV-seronegative. V and J are TRBV4-2 and TRBJ2-3; the D is unclear. In nucleotides, the CDR3 is TGTGCCAGCAGCCGGCTAGTCACAGATACGCAGTATTTT. This gives the protein CASSRLVTDTQYF.